One sample yielded the 23 T cell receptor beta chains listed below, sequenced in a study of cytomegalovirus exposure and HLA in healthy donors. The PCR was carried out with 60 Vbeta primers and 13 Jbeta primers. Assay: immunoSEQ multiplex PCR; the TCRdb copy retains only in-frame clones and omits some. The table has 200,000 or so clones, 85% seen once. Material for sequencing was PBMCs. The receptor set was obtained from a human donor in good health.

The rearrangement links TRBV11-2 to TRBJ2-2, with 9 bases lining up with TRBD2. V lost 6 bases and J lost 6; bases outside the gene matches: 8. Germline CDR1 is SGHAT and CDR2 is FQNNGV. There are 15 residues in the CDR3. CDR3 region: CASRLSGSGSGELFF. The CDR3 DNA sequence: TGTGCCAGCAGACTTAGCGGGAGTGGTTCCGGGGAGCTGTTTTTT. Variable domain in full (rest from reference TRBV11-2 and TRBJ2-2): EAGVAQSPRYKIIEKRQSVAFWCNPISGHATLYWYQQILGQGPKLLIQFQNNGVVDDSQLPKDRFSAERLKGVDSTLKIQPAKLEDSAVYLCASRLSGSGSGELFFGEGSRLTVL.

The J gene is TRBJ1-1, the V gene TRBV4-2; 7 positions agree with TRBD1. The V gene end was trimmed by 10 bases and the J gene end by 4 bases; junction bases not matched to a gene: 9. CDR3 length equals 13 residues. Germline loops: CDR1 LGHNA, CDR2 YNFKEQ. The CDR3 here is CATKATGLTEAFF. The CDR3 coding sequence is TGTGCCACCAAAGCGACAGGGCTCACTGAAGCTTTCTTT.

Details on this clone: The same CDR3 is also encoded by other DNA sequences in this sample. V and J are TRBV28 and TRBJ1-5; D unresolved. This CDR3 is 14 amino acids long. V lost 2 bases and J 3 bases, leaving 8 bases between the germline ends. CDR1 is MDHEN and CDR2 is SYDVKM in the germline V gene. The CDR3 sequence: CASSLGQNNQPQHF. CDR3 DNA: TGTGCCAGCAGTTTAGGCCAGAACAATCAGCCCCAGCATTTT. Combining the CDR3 with reference TRBV28 and TRBJ1-5 gives the whole variable domain DVKVTQSSRYLVKRTGEKVFLECVQDMDHENMFWYRQDPGLGLRLIYFSYDVKMKEKGDIPEGYSVSREKKERFSLILESASTNQTSMYLCASSLGQNNQPQHFGDGTRLSIL.

This clone was counted only a few times. The chain has TRBV6-6 and TRBJ1-5, with a possible D match to TRBD1 (5 bases). CDR1 MNHNY and CDR2 SVGAGI come from the germline V gene (reference sequence). The CDR3 loop spans 14 amino acids. V dropped 7 bases and J dropped 4 bases, with 14 bases sitting between them. CDR3 sequence (DNA): TGTGCCAGCAATGGTGGGGGAGGAAATCAGCCCCAGCATTTT. Its protein product is CASNGGGGNQPQHF.

V and J are TRBV5-1 and TRBJ2-5, with 8 nucleotides matching TRBD1. CDR3 length: 15 residues. Unmatched junction bases numbered 5, after V lost 2 bases and J lost 2 bases. CDR1 and CDR2 (germline): SGHRS, YFSETQ. The CDR3 sequence is CASSFTDRVQETQYF. In DNA form, the CDR3 reads TGCGCCAGCAGCTTCACGGACAGGGTACAAGAGACCCAGTACTTC.

This sequence joins TRBV12-5 and TRBJ1-3; D uncertain. Germline assignment: CDR1 LGHNT and CDR2 FRNRAP. V lost 0 bases to trimming and J lost 3 bases, with 12 bases between them. The CDR3 contains 16 residues. The CDR3 bases are TGTGCTAGTGGTTTGGTTCCGGGAATGGGTGGAAACACCATATATTTT. Its translation: CASGLVPGMGGNTIYF.

This clone was seen only once. The chain combines TRBV29-1 with TRBJ2-7; no reliable D call. Germline CDR1 and CDR2: SQVTM and ANQGSEA. The CDR3 totals 9 residues. V lost 6 bases, J lost 3 bases, and 3 bases lay in between. In DNA form, the CDR3 reads TGCAGCGTACACTACGAGCAGTACTTC. Encoded protein: CSVHYEQYF.

The chain joins TRBV6-6 to TRBJ1-5; 9 bases align to TRBD1. CDR3 size: 15 residues. CDR1 and CDR2 (germline): MNHNY, SVGAGI (reference sequence). J gave up 2 bases and V 5 bases, and 4 bases lay outside the gene matches. The CDR3 loop reads CASSLQGAGNQPQHF. The DNA of the CDR3 is TGTGCCAGCAGTCTACAGGGGGCGGGCAATCAGCCCCAGCATTTT.

The gene calls are TRBV27 and TRBJ1-6, with 8 bases lining up with TRBD1. The CDR3 covers 18 residues. The V and J ends lost 5 bases and 9 bases, in that order; junction bases with no gene match: 18. CDR1 MNHEY and CDR2 SMNVEV come from the germline V gene (reference sequence). In nucleotides, the CDR3 is TGTGCCAGCAGTATGTGGAGCAGGGGGCGTTCGGCGGGTTCACCCCTCCACTTT. It yields the protein CASSMWSRGRSAGSPLHF.

The gene calls are TRBV2 and TRBJ2-7; 8 nucleotides align to TRBD2. The germline CDR1 and CDR2 sequences are SNHLY and FYNNEI. Trimming removed 9 bases from V and 0 bases from J; junction bases left unmatched: 7. The CDR3 runs 14 residues. The CDR3: CASRSGSLSYEQYF. The CDR3 nucleotides are TGTGCCAGTAGGAGCGGGAGTCTCTCCTACGAGCAGTACTTC.

This clone was counted only a few times. The gene calls are TRBV27 and TRBJ1-2; 8 bases map to TRBD1. V was clipped by 5 bases and J by 4 bases; unmatched bases: 3. Germline V gene sequence: CDR1 MNHEY, CDR2 SMNVEV (reference sequence). This CDR3 has 13 residues. CDR3 sequence reads: CASSRGTGYGYTF. The CDR3 bases are TGTGCCAGCAGTCGAGGGACAGGCTATGGCTACACCTTC.

The gene calls are TRBV15 and TRBJ1-4; tentative D call: TRBD1 (5 bases). CDR3 length: 15 residues. Deletions cut 1 base from V and 1 base from J, with 7 bases between. Germline V gene lookup returns CDR1 LNHNV and CDR2 YYDKDF (reference sequence). The CDR3 loop reads CATSRGGGTNEKLFF. DNA of the CDR3: TGTGCCACCAGCAGAGGGGGGGGAACTAATGAAAAACTGTTTTTT.

The CDR3 is CASSLFRDTQYF. CDR3 DNA: TGTGCCAGCAGCTTGTTCAGGGATACGCAGTATTTT. The V call is TRBV7-2, the J call TRBJ2-3; D is undetermined. Germline CDR1 and CDR2: SGHTA and FQGNSA. The CDR3 extends over 12 amino acids. With 3 bases removed from V and 6 bases from J, the gap between germline ends came to 7 bases.

The chain has TRBV6-5 and TRBJ2-2; 7 positions agree with TRBD1. The CDR3 consists of 14 residues. Germline values: CDR1 MNHEY, CDR2 SVGAGI. V lost 2 bases to trimming and J lost 7 bases; unmatched junction nucleotides: 4. CDR3 in amino acids: CASSYRGQGGELFF. CDR3 DNA sequence: TGTGCCAGCAGTTACAGGGGGCAGGGCGGGGAGCTGTTTTTT.

The rearrangement links TRBV29-1 to TRBJ1-1, with 11 positions matching TRBD1. There are 13 residues in the CDR3. After removal of 7 bases from V and 6 bases from J, the junction contained 7 bases not matched to a gene. Germline V lookup: CDR1 SQVTM, CDR2 ANQGSEA. CDR3 nucleotide sequence: TGCAGCGCCCAGGGACAGGGGGTCTCTGAAGCTTTCTTT. Its translation is CSAQGQGVSEAFF.

The J gene is TRBJ2-5, the V gene TRBV19; 11 bases are a match to TRBD2. This CDR3 has 17 residues. Germline V gives CDR1 LNHDA, CDR2 SQIVND (reference sequence). V lost 7 bases, J lost 4 bases, and 14 bases stayed unmatched. The CDR3 DNA reads TGTGCCAGTACCACTCATCTAACTAGCGGGAGCGGAGAGACCCAGTACTTC. It yields the protein CASTTHLTSGSGETQYF.

The V gene is TRBV5-5, the J gene TRBJ2-6; 8 bases agree with TRBD1. CDR1 SGHKS and CDR2 YYEKEE come from the germline V gene (reference sequence). The CDR3 has 17 residues. V dropped 4 bases and J dropped 0; count of bases not matched to a gene: 6. The chain's CDR3 is CASSPRDRSSGANVLTF. CDR3 coding DNA: TGTGCCAGCAGCCCCCGGGACAGGAGCTCTGGGGCCAACGTCCTGACTTTC.

This clone was found a few times. The chain has TRBV5-6 and TRBJ2-7; possibly TRBD1 for D (5 bases). V was shortened by 4 bases and J by 2 bases, with 13 bases between the two germline ends. This CDR3 has 14 amino acids. CDR1 and CDR2 (germline): SGHDT, YYEEEE. In DNA, the CDR3 is TGTGCCAGCAGCGAACAGGTATACCCCTACGAGCAGTACTTC. It yields the protein CASSEQVYPYEQYF.

The V and J genes are TRBV4-2 and TRBJ1-1; TRBD1 might be the D (6 bases). Germline-derived CDR1 and CDR2 are LGHNA and YNFKEQ. The CDR3 covers 14 residues. The V and J ends lost 0 bases and 6 bases respectively, with 11 bases between them. CDR3 amino acids: CASSQEQGGPEAFF. The DNA of the CDR3 is TGTGCCAGCAGCCAAGAACAGGGTGGCCCTGAAGCTTTCTTT.

The chain has TRBV5-4 and TRBJ1-3; the match to TRBD1 covers 7 bases. Trimming took 3 bases from V and 1 from J; bases not matched to a gene: 10. The CDR3 spans 17 residues. The germline gives CDR1 SGHNT, CDR2 YYREEE (reference sequence). The CDR3 spells CASSSNGQVLSGNTIYF. The DNA for the CDR3 is TGTGCCAGCAGCTCTAATGGACAGGTCTTATCTGGAAACACCATATATTTT.

The J gene is TRBJ2-2, the V gene TRBV25-1, with a possible D match to TRBD1 (6 bases). The CDR3 runs 14 residues. In germline, CDR1 is MGHDK, CDR2 SYGVNS. Trimming removed 6 bases from V and 1 base from J, with 9 bases in between. CDR3 protein: CASRTGVNTGELFF. The CDR3 DNA follows: TGTGCCAGCAGGACAGGTGTGAACACCGGGGAGCTGTTTTTT.

The chain recombines TRBV10-3 with TRBJ2-1; TRBD2 agrees at 13 bases. The CDR3 is 15 residues long. Germline-derived CDR1 and CDR2 are ENHRY and SYGVKD. After removal of 6 bases from V and 8 bases from J, the junction contained 7 bases not matched to a gene. Here the CDR3 reads CAIRTGTSGKDEQFF. The DNA of the CDR3 is TGTGCCATCAGAACCGGGACTAGCGGGAAAGATGAGCAGTTCTTC.

CDR3 region: CATSRAPGDNQPQHF. DNA of the CDR3: TGTGCCACCAGCAGAGCCCCGGGGGACAATCAGCCCCAGCATTTT. This chain uses TRBV15 with TRBJ1-5; D perhaps matches TRBD1 (5 bases). Trimming shortened V by 1 base and J by 3 bases, and 10 bases separated the two germline ends. From germline, CDR1 is LNHNV and CDR2 YYDKDF (reference sequence). The CDR3 runs to 15 residues. Full variable domain (rest looked up from reference TRBV15 and TRBJ1-5): DAMVIQNPRYQVTQFGKPVTLSCSQTLNHNVMYWYQQKSSQAPKLLFHYYDKDFNNEADTPDNFQSRRPNTSFCFLDIRSPGLGDTAMYLCATSRAPGDNQPQHFGDGTRLSIL.